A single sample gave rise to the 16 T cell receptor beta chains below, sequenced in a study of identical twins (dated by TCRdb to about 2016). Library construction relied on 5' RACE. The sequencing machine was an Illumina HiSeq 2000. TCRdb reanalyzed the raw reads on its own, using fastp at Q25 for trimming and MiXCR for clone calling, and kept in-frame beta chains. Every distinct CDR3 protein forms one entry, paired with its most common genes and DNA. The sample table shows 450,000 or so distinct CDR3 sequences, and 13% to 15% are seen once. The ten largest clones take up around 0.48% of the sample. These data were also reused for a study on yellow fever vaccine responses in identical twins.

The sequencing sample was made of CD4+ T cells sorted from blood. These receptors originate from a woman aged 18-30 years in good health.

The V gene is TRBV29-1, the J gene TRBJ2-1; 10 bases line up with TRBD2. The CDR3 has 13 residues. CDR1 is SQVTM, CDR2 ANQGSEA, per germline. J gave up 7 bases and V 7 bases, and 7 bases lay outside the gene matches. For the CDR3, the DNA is TGCAGCGCGAGCGGGGGGGCGGAAAATGAGCAGTTCTTC. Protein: CSASGGAENEQFF.

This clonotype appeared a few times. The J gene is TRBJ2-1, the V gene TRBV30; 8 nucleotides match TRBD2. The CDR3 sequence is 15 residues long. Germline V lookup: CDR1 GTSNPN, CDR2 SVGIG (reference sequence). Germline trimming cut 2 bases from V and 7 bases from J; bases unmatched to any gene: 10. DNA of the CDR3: TGTGCCTGGAGTCGGGGCAGCGGGAGAGAGAATGAGCAGTTCTTC. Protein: CAWSRGSGRENEQFF.

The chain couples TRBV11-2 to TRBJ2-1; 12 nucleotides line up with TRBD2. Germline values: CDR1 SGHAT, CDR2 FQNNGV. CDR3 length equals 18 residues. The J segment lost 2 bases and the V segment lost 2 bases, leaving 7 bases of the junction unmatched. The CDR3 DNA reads TGTGCCAGCAGCTTAAGACGCCTAGCGGGAGGGACCTACAATGAGCAGTTCTTC. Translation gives CASSLRRLAGGTYNEQFF.

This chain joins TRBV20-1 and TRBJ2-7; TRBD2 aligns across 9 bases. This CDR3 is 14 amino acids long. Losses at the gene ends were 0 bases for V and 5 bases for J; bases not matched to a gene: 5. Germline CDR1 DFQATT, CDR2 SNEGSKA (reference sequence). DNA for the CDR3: TGCAGTGCTAGAGATCCTAGCGGGGAGGACGAGCAGTACTTC. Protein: CSARDPSGEDEQYF.

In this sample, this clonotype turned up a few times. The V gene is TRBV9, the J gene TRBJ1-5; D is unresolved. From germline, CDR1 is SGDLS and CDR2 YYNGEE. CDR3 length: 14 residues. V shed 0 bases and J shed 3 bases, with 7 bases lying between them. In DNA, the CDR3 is TGTGCCAGCAGCGTAGAGGCGGACAATCAGCCCCAGCATTTT. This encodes CASSVEADNQPQHF.

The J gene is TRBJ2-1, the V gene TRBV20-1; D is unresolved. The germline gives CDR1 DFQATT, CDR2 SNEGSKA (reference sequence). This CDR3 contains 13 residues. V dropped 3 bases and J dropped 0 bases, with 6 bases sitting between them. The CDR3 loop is CSASESSYNEQFF. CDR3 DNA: TGCAGTGCTAGTGAGAGCTCCTACAATGAGCAGTTCTTC.

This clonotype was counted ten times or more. CDR3 protein: CASSLGELAIKETQYF. CDR3 bases: TGTGCCAGCAGTTTAGGGGAACTAGCGATTAAGGAGACCCAGTACTTC. V gene TRBV12-3 or TRBV12-4 combines with J gene TRBJ2-5; TRBD2 aligns across 7 bases. The J segment lost 5 bases and the V segment lost 1 base, leaving 10 bases of the junction unmatched. The CDR3 contains 16 residues.

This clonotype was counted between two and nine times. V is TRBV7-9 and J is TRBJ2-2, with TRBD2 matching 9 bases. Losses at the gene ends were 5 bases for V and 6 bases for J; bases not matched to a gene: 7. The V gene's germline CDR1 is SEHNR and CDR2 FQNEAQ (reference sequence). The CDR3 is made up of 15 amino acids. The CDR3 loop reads CASSHRTSVAGELFF. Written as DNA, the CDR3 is TGTGCCAGCAGCCACCGGACTAGCGTCGCCGGGGAGCTGTTTTTT.

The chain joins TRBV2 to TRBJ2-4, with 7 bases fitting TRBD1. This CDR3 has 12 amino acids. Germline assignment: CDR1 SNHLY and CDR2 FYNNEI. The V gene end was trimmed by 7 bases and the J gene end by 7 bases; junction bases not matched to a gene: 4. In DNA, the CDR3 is TGTGCCAGCACTACGGACAGGAACATTCAGTACTTC. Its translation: CASTTDRNIQYF. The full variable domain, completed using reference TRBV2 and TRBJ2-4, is EPEVTQTPSHQVTQMGQEVILRCVPISNHLYFYWYRQILGQKVEFLVSFYNNEISEKSEIFDDQFSVERPDGSNFTLKIRSTKLEDSAMYFCASTTDRNIQYFGAGTRLSVL.

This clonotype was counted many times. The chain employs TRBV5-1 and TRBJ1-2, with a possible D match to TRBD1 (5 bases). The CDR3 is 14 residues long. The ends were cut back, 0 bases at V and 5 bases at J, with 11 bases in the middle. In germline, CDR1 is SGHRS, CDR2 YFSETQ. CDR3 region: CASSLETASYGYTF. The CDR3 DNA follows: TGCGCCAGCAGCTTGGAGACAGCTTCATATGGCTACACCTTC.

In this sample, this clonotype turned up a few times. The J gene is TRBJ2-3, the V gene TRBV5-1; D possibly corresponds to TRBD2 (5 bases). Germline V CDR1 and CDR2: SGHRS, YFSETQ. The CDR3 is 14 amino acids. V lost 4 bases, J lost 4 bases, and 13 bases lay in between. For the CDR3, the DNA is TGCGCCAGCAGCCTCGGGGTAGTGTCAGATACGCAGTATTTT. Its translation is CASSLGVVSDTQYF.

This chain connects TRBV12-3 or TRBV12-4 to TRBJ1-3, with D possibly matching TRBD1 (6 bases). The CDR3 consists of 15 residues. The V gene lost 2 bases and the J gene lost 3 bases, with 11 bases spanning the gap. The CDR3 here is CASSLQGMGGNTIYF. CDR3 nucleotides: TGTGCCAGCAGTTTACAGGGGATGGGTGGAAACACCATATATTTT.

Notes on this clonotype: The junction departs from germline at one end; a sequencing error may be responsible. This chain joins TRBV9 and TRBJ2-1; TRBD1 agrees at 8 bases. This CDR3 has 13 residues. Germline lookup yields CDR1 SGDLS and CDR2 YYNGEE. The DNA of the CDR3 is TGTGCCAGCAGCGCTGGACAGGGCGATGAGAAGTTCTTC. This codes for CASSAGQGDEKFF. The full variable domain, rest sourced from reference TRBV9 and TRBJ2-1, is DSGVTQTPKHLITATGQRVTLRCSPRSGDLSVYWYQQSLDQGLQFLIQYYNGEERAKGNILERFSAQQFPDLHSELNLSSLELGDSALYFCASSAGQGDEKFFGPGTRLTVL.

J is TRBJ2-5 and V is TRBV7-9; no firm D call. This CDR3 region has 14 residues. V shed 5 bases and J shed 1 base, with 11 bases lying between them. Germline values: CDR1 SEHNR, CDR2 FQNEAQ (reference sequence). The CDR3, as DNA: TGTGCCAGCAGCCCCGGATTAACCCAAGAGACCCAGTACTTC. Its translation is CASSPGLTQETQYF. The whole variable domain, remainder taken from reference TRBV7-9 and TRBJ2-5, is DTGVSQNPRHKITKRGQNVTFRCDPISEHNRLYWYRQTLGQGPEFLTYFQNEAQLEKSRLLSDRFSAERPKGSFSTLEIQRTEQGDSAMYLCASSPGLTQETQYFGPGTRLLVL.

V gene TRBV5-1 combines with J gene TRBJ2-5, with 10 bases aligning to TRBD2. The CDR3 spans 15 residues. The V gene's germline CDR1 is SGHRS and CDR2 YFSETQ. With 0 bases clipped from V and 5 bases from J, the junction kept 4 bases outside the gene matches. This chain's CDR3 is CASSLAASGSETQYF. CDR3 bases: TGCGCCAGCAGCTTGGCCGCTAGCGGGAGTGAGACCCAGTACTTC.

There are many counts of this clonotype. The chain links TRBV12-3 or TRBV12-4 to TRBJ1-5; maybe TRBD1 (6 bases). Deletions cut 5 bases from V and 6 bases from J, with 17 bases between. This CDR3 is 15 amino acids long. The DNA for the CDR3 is TGTGCCAGCAGTCCCGGGGACAAGTCAAGTCAGCCCCAGCATTTT. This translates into CASSPGDKSSQPQHF.